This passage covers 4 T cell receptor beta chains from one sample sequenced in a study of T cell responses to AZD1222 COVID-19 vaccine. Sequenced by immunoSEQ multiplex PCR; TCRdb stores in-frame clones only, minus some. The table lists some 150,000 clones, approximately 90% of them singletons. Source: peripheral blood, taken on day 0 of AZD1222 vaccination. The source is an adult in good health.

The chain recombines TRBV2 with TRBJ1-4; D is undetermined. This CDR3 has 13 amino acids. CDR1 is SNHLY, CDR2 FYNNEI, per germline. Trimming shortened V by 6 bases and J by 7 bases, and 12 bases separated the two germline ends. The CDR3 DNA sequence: TGTGCCAGCAGCTCCTATCTGGGTGAAAAACTGTTTTTT. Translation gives CASSSYLGEKLFF.

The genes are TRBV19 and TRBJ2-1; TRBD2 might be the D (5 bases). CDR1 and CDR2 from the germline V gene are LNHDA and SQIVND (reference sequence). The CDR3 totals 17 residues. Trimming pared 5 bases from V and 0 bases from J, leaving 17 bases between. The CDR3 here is CASSPYTSGSSYNEQFF. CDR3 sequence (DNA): TGTGCCAGTAGTCCCTATACCTCGGGGAGCTCCTACAATGAGCAGTTCTTC.

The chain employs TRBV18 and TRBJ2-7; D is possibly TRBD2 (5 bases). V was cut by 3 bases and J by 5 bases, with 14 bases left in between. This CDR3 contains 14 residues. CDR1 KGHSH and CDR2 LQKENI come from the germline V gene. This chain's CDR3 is CASSPPYPGDEQYF. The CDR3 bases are TGTGCCAGCTCACCTCCATATCCCGGGGACGAGCAGTACTTC. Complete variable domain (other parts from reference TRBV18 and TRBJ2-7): NAGVMQNPRHLVRRRGQEARLRCSPMKGHSHVYWYRQLPEEGLKFMVYLQKENIIDESGMPKERFSAEFPKEGPSILRIQQVVRGDSAAYFCASSPPYPGDEQYFGPGTRLTVT.

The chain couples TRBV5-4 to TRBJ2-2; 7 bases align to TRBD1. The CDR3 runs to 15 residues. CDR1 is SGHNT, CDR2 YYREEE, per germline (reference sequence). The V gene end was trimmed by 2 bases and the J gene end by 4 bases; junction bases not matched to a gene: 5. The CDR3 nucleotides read TGTGCCAGCAGCTTAGGAACAGGGGTCACCGGGGAGCTGTTTTTT. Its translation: CASSLGTGVTGELFF.